This T cell receptor (beta chain) was found in a study of CD8+ T cells in alopecia areata. Broader study findings: Scalp repertoires also include resident alphabeta T cells from normal skin.

This clone showed up just a few times. Its target is unknown. The same CDR3 also results from other DNA sequences found in this sample. V was trimmed by 0 bases and J by 1 base, leaving 7 bases between them. Germline V CDR1 and CDR2: SGHRS, YFSETQ. The CDR3 contains 14 residues. After isolation, RNA underwent reverse transcription to generate cDNA as the sequencing template. Only in-frame clones appear in the TCRdb table, and some are missing; sequencing was by immunoSEQ multiplex PCR. This sample yields a few hundred thousand clones, of which more than 50% are seen a single time; about 5.3% belongs to the top ten.

The rearrangement joins TRBV5-1 to TRBJ2-5; D is unclear. The source is a human donor in good health. Sequencing was done on a sample of CD8+ T cells sorted from blood. Written as DNA, the CDR3 is TGCGCCAGCAGCTTGGTAGGCCCCCAAGAGACCCAGTACTTC. Translation: CASSLVGPQETQYF.